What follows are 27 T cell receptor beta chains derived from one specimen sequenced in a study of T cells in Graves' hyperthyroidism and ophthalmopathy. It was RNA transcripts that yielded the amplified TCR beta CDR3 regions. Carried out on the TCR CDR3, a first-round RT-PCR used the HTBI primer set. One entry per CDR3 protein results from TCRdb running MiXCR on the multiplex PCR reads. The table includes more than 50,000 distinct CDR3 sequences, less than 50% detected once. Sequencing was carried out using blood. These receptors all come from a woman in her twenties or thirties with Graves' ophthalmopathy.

The CDR3 protein is CSQEPPGSYEQYF. As DNA, the CDR3 is TGCAGCCAAGAACCCCCAGGGAGCTACGAGCAGTACTTC. The chain couples TRBV29-1 to TRBJ2-7; tentatively, D is TRBD1 or TRBD2 (5 bases each). Germline V gene lookup returns CDR1 SQVTM and CDR2 ANQGSEA. CDR3 length: 13 amino acids. The ends were cut back, 8 bases at V and 3 bases at J, with 17 bases in the middle.

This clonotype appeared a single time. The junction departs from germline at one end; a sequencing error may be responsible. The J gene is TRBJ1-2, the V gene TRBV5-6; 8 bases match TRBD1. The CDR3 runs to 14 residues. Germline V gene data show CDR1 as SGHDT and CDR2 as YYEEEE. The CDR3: CASSLGTGSDGHTF. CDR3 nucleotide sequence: TGTGCCAGCAGCTTGGGGACAGGGTCCGATGGCCACACCTTC.

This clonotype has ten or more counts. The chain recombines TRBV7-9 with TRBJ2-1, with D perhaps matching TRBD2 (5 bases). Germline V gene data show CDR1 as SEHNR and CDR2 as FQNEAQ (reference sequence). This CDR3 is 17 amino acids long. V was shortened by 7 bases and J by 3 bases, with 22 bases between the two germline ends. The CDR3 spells CASNSNGVALNYNEQFF. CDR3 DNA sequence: TGTGCCAGCAACTCAAACGGGGTAGCACTTAACTACAATGAGCAGTTCTTC. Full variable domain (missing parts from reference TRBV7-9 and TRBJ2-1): DTGVSQNPRHKITKRGQNVTFRCDPISEHNRLYWYRQTLGQGPEFLTYFQNEAQLEKSRLLSDRFSAERPKGSFSTLEIQRTEQGDSAMYLCASNSNGVALNYNEQFFGPGTRLTVL.

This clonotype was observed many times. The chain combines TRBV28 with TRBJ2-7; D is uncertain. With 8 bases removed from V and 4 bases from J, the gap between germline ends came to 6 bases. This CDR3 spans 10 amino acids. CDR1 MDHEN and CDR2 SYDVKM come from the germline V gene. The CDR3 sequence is CASVRYEQYF. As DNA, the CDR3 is TGTGCCAGCGTTCGGTACGAGCAGTACTTC.

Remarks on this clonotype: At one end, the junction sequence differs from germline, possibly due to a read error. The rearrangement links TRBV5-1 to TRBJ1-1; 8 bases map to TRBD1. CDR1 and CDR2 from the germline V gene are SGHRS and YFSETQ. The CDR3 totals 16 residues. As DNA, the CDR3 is TGTGTCAGCAGCTTGGATCCGGGACAGGCTGGCACTGAAGCTTTCTTT. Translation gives CVSSLDPGQAGTEAFF.

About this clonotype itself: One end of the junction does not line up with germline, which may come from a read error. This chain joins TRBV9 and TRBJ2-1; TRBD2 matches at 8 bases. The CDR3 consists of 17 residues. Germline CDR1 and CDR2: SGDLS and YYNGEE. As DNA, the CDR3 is TGTGCCAGCAGCGTCGGGACTAGTGGGTACTCCTACACTGAGCAGTTCTTC. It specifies CASSVGTSGYSYTEQFF.

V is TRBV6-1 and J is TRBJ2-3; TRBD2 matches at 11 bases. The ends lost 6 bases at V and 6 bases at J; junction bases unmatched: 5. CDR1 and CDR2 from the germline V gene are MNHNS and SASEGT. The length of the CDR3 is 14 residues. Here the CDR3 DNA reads TGTGCCAGCAGGGAACTAGCGGGAGCGGATACGCAGTATTTT. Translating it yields CASRELAGADTQYF.

The DNA for the CDR3 is TGTGCCAGCATTACGGGGACGAGCAATGAAAAACTGTTTTTT. Translation: CASITGTSNEKLFF. This rearrangement joins TRBV2 to TRBJ1-4; D is possibly TRBD1 (5 bases). Deletions cut 7 bases from V and 5 bases from J, with 14 bases between. CDR1 is SNHLY and CDR2 is FYNNEI in the germline V gene. The CDR3 totals 14 residues.

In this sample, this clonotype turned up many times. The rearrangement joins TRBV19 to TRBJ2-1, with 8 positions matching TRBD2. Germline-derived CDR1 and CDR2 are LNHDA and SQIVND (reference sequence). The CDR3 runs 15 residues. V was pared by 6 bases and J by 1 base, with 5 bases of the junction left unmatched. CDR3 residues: CASSPTSGSYNEQFF. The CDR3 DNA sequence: TGTGCCAGTAGCCCCACTAGCGGTTCCTACAATGAGCAGTTCTTC.

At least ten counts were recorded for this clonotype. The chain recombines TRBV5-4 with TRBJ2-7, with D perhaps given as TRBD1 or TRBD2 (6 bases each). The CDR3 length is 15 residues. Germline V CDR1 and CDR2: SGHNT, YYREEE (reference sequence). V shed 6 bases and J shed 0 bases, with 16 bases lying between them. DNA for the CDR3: TGTGCCAGCACTAAGGGGGGCGCGAGCTCCTACGAGCAGTACTTC. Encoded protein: CASTKGGASSYEQYF.

This chain's CDR3 is CASSLFLGHALNNEQFF. The CDR3 bases are TGTGCCAGCAGTTTATTTTTGGGACACGCGCTTAACAATGAGCAGTTCTTC. The gene calls are TRBV12-3 or TRBV12-4 and TRBJ2-1; perhaps TRBD1 as D (6 bases). There are 17 residues in the CDR3. The V end was cut by 2 bases, the J end by 5 bases, with 19 bases between.

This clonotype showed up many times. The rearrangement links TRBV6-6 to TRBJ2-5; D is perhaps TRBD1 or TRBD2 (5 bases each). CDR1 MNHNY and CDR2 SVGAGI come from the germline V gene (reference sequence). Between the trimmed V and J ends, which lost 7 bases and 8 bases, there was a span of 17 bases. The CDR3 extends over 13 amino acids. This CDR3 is CASTGHREVTQYF. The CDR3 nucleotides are TGTGCCAGCACCGGACACCGGGAAGTTACCCAGTACTTC.

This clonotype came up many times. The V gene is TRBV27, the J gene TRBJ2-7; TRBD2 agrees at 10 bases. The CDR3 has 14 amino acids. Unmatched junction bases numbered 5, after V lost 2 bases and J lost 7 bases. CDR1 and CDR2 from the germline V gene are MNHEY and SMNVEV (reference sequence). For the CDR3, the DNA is TGTGCCAGCAGTTTACTAGCGGGAGTAAGGGAGCAGTACTTC. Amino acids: CASSLLAGVREQYF.

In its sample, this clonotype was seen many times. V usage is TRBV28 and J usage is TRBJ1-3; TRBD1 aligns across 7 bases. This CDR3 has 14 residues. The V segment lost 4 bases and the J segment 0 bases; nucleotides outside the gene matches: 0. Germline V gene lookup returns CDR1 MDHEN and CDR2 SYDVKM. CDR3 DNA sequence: TGTGCCAGCAGTTGGGACAGCTCTGGAAACACCATATATTTT. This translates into CASSWDSSGNTIYF.

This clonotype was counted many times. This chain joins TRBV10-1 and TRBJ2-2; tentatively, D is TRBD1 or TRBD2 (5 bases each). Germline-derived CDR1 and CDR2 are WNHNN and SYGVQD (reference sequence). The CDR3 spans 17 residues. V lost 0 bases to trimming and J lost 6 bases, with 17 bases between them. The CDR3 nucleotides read TGCGCCAGCAGTGAGTCGAGAGGGGCCCCTCTCTCCGGGGAGCTGTTTTTT. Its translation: CASSESRGAPLSGELFF.

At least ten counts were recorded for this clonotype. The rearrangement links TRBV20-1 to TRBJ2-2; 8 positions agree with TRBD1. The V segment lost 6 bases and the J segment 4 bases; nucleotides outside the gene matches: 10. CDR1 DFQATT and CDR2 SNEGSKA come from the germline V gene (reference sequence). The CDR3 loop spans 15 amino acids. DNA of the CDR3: TGCAGTGCCCGAAGGGGGGACAGGAGCACCGGGGAGCTGTTTTTT. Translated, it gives CSARRGDRSTGELFF.

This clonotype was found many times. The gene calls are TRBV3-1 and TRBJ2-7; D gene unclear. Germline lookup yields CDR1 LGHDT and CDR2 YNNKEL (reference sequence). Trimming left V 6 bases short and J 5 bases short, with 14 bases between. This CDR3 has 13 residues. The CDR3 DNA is TGTGCCAGCAGTCCCTTCGGCCGAGACGAGCAGTACTTC. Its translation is CASSPFGRDEQYF.

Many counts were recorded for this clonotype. The CDR3 is CASSRDRGYEQYF. Written as DNA, the CDR3 is TGTGCCAGCAGCCGGGACAGGGGCTACGAGCAGTACTTC. The chain carries TRBV5-4 and TRBJ2-7, with 10 bases identical to TRBD1. The CDR3 consists of 13 residues. Germline assignment: CDR1 SGHNT and CDR2 YYREEE (reference sequence). V lost 4 bases and J lost 3; bases outside the gene matches: 1.

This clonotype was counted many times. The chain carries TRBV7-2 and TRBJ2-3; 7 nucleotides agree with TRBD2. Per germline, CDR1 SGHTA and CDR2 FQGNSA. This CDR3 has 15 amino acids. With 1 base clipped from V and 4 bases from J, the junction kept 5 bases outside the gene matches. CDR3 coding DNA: TGTGCCAGCAGCTTAGTCCGGGAGGATTCAGATACGCAGTATTTT. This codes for CASSLVREDSDTQYF.

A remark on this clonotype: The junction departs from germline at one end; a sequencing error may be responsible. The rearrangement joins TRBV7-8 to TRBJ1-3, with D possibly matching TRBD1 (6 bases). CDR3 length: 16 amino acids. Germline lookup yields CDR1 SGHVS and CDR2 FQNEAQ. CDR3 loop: CASSLVGQATGNTTYF. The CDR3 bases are TGTGCCAGCAGCTTAGTGGGACAAGCAACTGGAAACACCACATATTTT. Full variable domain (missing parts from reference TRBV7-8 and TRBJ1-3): GAGVSQSPRYKVAKRGQDVALRCDPISGHVSLFWYQQALGQGPEFLTYFQNEAQLDKSGLPSDRFFAERPEGSVSTLKIQRTQQEDSAVYLCASSLVGQATGNTTYFGEGSWLTVV.

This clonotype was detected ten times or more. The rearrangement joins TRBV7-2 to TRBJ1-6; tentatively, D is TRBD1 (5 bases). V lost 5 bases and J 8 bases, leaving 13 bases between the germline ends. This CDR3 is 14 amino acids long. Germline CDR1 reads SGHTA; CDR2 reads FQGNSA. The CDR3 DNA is TGTGCCAGCAGCCCTCAGGGTGGGGATTCACCCCTCCACTTT. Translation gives CASSPQGGDSPLHF.

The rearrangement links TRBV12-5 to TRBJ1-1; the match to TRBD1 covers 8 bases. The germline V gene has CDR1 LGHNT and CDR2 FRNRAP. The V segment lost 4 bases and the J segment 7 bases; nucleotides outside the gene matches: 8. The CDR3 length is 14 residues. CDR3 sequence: CASGSPGQVDEAFF. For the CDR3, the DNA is TGTGCTAGTGGTTCGCCGGGACAGGTCGATGAAGCTTTCTTT.

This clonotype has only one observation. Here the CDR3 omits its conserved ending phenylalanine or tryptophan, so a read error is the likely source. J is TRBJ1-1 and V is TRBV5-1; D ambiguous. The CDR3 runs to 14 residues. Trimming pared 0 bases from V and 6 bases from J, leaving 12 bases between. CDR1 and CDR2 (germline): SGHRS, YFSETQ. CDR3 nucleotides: TGCGCCAGCAGCTTGGGCCAGACCACTCCTGAAGCTTTCTCG. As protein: CASSLGQTTPEAFS.

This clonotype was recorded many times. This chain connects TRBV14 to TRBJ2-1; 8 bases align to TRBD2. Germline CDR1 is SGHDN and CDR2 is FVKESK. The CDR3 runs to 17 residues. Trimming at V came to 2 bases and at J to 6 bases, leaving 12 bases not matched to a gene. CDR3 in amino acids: CASSQQLPGRGSNEQFF. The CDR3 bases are TGTGCCAGCAGCCAACAACTGCCCGGGAGGGGAAGCAATGAGCAGTTCTTC.

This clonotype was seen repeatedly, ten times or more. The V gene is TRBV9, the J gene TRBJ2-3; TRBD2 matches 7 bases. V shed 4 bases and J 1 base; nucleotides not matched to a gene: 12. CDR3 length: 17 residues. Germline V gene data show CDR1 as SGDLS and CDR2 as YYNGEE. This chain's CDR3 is CASSPKSGKGGTDTQYF. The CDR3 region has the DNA TGTGCCAGCAGCCCTAAGAGCGGGAAAGGGGGCACAGATACGCAGTATTTT.

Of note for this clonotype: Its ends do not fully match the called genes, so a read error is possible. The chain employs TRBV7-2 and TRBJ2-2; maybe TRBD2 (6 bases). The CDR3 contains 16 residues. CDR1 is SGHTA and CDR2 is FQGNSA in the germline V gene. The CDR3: CVSSLHWGENTGELVF. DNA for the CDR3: TGTGTCAGCAGCTTACATTGGGGGGAGAACACCGGGGAGCTGGTTTTT.

CDR3 sequence reads: CASSERQGNEHF. The CDR3 DNA is TGTGCCAGCAGCGAACGCCAGGGCAACGAGCATTTT. V usage is TRBV7-2 and J usage is TRBJ1-5, with D possibly being TRBD1 (5 bases). Germline V gives CDR1 SGHTA, CDR2 FQGNSA. This CDR3 is 12 amino acids long. Trimming took 5 bases from V and 14 from J, leaving 16 bases between them.